Each of the 32 T cell receptor beta chains below was sequenced from the same sample in a study. Adaptor-ligated barcode primers were used to amplify TRBV12-4/TRBJ1-2 clonotypes. TCRdb itself ran the multiplex PCR reads through MiXCR, one entry per CDR3 protein. The sample contains 1,000 to 1,200 distinct CDR3 sequences, roughly 0.74% of which appear only once. Treg sorting used a CD4+CD25+CD127-/low gate. The sequenced sample consisted of Tregs sorted from blood. These receptors were taken from a female donor with breast cancer.

At least ten counts were recorded for this clonotype. The gene calls are TRBV12-3 or TRBV12-4 and TRBJ1-2; maybe TRBD1 (5 bases). Trimming left V 6 bases short and J 4 bases short, with 12 bases between. The CDR3 spans 13 residues. This CDR3 is CASSNTGIYGYTF. The CDR3 DNA follows: TGTGCCAGCAGCAATACAGGAATCTATGGCTACACCTTC.

This clonotype is judged medium-sized. The V call is TRBV12-3 or TRBV12-4, the J call TRBJ1-2, with no clear D. The CDR3 consists of 16 residues. Trimming took off 6 bases at V and 0 bases at J, with 17 bases between the two ends. The CDR3 sequence: CASRRHTILANYGYTF. The CDR3 DNA reads as TGTGCCAGCAGGCGACATACGATCCTAGCTAACTATGGCTACACCTTC.

This clonotype has ten or more counts. V and J are TRBV12-3 or TRBV12-4 and TRBJ1-2; D may be TRBD1 (5 bases). The CDR3 runs 13 residues. The V and J ends lost 6 bases and 4 bases respectively, with 12 bases between them. CDR3 in amino acids: CASSHSTVYGYTF. The CDR3 nucleotides read TGTGCCAGCAGCCACTCGACAGTCTATGGCTACACCTTC.

By sample fraction, this clonotype is medium-sized (0.01 to 0.1%). The chain has TRBV12-3 or TRBV12-4 and TRBJ1-2; D uncertain. The CDR3 length is 13 residues. V lost 2 bases and J lost 4, with 8 bases in between. CDR3 loop: CASSLRSGYGYTF. The DNA of the CDR3 is TGTGCCAGCAGTTTACGGAGCGGCTATGGCTACACCTTC.

By sample fraction, this clonotype is large. The chain joins TRBV12-3 or TRBV12-4 to TRBJ1-2, with TRBD1 matching over 7 bases. This CDR3 is built from 13 residues. The ends lost 5 bases at V and 5 bases at J; junction bases unmatched: 5. CDR3 bases: TGTGCCAGCAGTCCGACGACAGGGTATGGCTACACCTTC. Translation: CASSPTTGYGYTF.

By share, this clonotype counts as medium-sized. The chain links TRBV12-3 or TRBV12-4 to TRBJ1-2; D is undetermined. CDR3 length: 12 amino acids. Trimming took 6 bases from V and 0 from J, leaving 5 bases between them. The chain's CDR3 is CASSQTNYGYTF. In DNA form, the CDR3 reads TGTGCCAGCAGCCAAACTAACTATGGCTACACCTTC.

This clonotype ranks as medium-sized (0.01 to 0.1%). V gene TRBV12-3 or TRBV12-4 combines with J gene TRBJ1-2; D is perhaps TRBD1 (6 bases). CDR3 length equals 16 residues. V gave up 5 bases and J gave up 8 bases, with 24 bases separating them. The CDR3 nucleotides are TGTGCCAGCAGTCCCACGACAGGAGAGGGACGGGACGGCTACACCTTC. It specifies CASSPTTGEGRDGYTF.

This clonotype was counted a few times. In DNA, the CDR3 is TGTGCCAGCAACCCTAGTTCGAACTATGGCTACACCTTC. Translation: CASNPSSNYGYTF. This chain joins TRBV12-3 or TRBV12-4 and TRBJ1-2, with D unresolved. The CDR3 extends over 13 amino acids. V was trimmed by 7 bases and J by 2 bases, leaving 11 bases between them.

This clonotype is deemed large. The chain uses TRBV12-3 or TRBV12-4 and TRBJ1-2; no clear D gene. The CDR3 runs 12 residues. V lost 7 bases and J 0 bases, leaving 6 bases between the germline ends. CDR3 coding DNA: TGTGCCAGCACAAGAGCTAACTATGGCTACACCTTC. It encodes CASTRANYGYTF.

This clonotype is classed as large. The V and J genes are TRBV12-3 or TRBV12-4 and TRBJ1-2; D is undetermined. Trimming removed 6 bases at V and 1 base at J, with 12 bases between. The CDR3 contains 14 residues. CDR3 region: CASSPGDLNYGYTF. CDR3 DNA: TGTGCCAGCAGCCCTGGAGACCTTAACTATGGCTACACCTTC.

This clonotype is medium-sized (0.01 to 0.1%) within its sample. The genes are TRBV12-3 or TRBV12-4 and TRBJ1-2; 7 bases line up with TRBD1. This CDR3 region has 13 residues. The J segment lost 4 bases and the V segment lost 1 base, leaving 0 bases of the junction unmatched. The CDR3 DNA follows: TGTGCCAGCAGTTTAGGACAGGGCTATGGCTACACCTTC. Translated: CASSLGQGYGYTF.

V is TRBV12-3 or TRBV12-4 and J is TRBJ1-2; the D is unclear. V was cut by 4 bases and J by 4 bases, with 10 bases left in between. The CDR3 length is 13 residues. The CDR3 reads CASSWAAGYGYTF. CDR3 in DNA: TGTGCCAGCAGTTGGGCAGCAGGCTATGGCTACACCTTC.

This clonotype is classed as medium-sized. The rearrangement uses TRBV12-3 or TRBV12-4 and TRBJ1-2, with TRBD1 as a possible D gene (5 bases). The V end lost 3 bases, the J end lost 4 bases, and 9 bases lay between the germline ends. This CDR3 is built from 13 residues. The CDR3 bases are TGTGCCAGCAGTTTCAGGGAAGGCTATGGCTACACCTTC. Protein: CASSFREGYGYTF.

Sample share makes this clonotype medium-sized (0.01 to 0.1%). The chain recombines TRBV12-3 or TRBV12-4 with TRBJ1-2, with D hard to call. The CDR3 has 12 amino acids. Trimming removed 5 bases at V and 5 bases at J, with 9 bases between. The CDR3 DNA follows: TGTGCCAGCAGTCTAGAACGGTATGGCTACACCTTC. It yields the protein CASSLERYGYTF.

This clonotype is large in the sample. The V and J genes are TRBV12-3 or TRBV12-4 and TRBJ1-2; no clear D gene. This CDR3 region has 13 residues. V was shortened by 2 bases and J by 0 bases, with 4 bases between the two germline ends. The CDR3 DNA is TGTGCCAGCAGTTTAACGTCTAACTATGGCTACACCTTC. Protein: CASSLTSNYGYTF.

This clonotype rates as medium-sized. V gene TRBV12-3 or TRBV12-4 combines with J gene TRBJ1-2; TRBD1 aligns across 7 bases. The CDR3 totals 14 residues. V lost 8 bases and J lost 2; bases outside the gene matches: 8. The CDR3 reads CASLKTGKNYGYTF. DNA for the CDR3: TGTGCCAGCTTAAAGACAGGGAAGAACTATGGCTACACCTTC.

This clonotype is medium-sized in the sample. This chain joins TRBV12-3 or TRBV12-4 and TRBJ1-2, with no clear D. Trimming removed 4 bases at V and 3 bases at J, with 12 bases between. This CDR3 contains 14 residues. The CDR3 sequence is CASSSGPGDYGYTF. The CDR3 DNA reads TGTGCCAGCAGTTCCGGACCTGGGGACTATGGCTACACCTTC.

Within the sample, this clonotype is medium-sized. The rearrangement uses TRBV12-3 or TRBV12-4 and TRBJ1-2, with D hard to call. The CDR3 covers 13 residues. V was trimmed by 6 bases and J by 2 bases, leaving 10 bases between them. CDR3 protein: CASSRQYNYGYTF. The CDR3 DNA follows: TGTGCCAGCAGCCGTCAGTACAACTATGGCTACACCTTC.

By share, this clonotype counts as medium-sized. The V gene is TRBV12-3 or TRBV12-4, the J gene TRBJ1-2; D ambiguous. The CDR3 is made up of 13 amino acids. V lost 3 bases, J lost 3 bases, and 8 bases lay in between. The CDR3 DNA reads as TGTGCCAGCAGTTTGGACGGGTACTATGGCTACACCTTC. Protein: CASSLDGYYGYTF.

This clonotype is judged large. This rearrangement joins TRBV12-3 or TRBV12-4 to TRBJ1-2, with D perhaps TRBD1 (5 bases). Trimming shortened V by 6 bases and J by 5 bases, and 16 bases separated the two germline ends. The CDR3 consists of 14 residues. CDR3 nucleotide sequence: TGTGCCAGCAGGGATACGGGACTGGTATATGGCTACACCTTC. Translating it yields CASRDTGLVYGYTF.

By share of the sample, this clonotype is medium-sized (0.01 to 0.1%). This rearrangement joins TRBV12-3 or TRBV12-4 to TRBJ1-2, with D unclear. The V end was cut by 3 bases, the J end by 4 bases, with 9 bases between. The CDR3 covers 13 residues. As DNA, the CDR3 is TGTGCCAGCAGTTTCTTTCAGATCTATGGCTACACCTTC. The encoded protein is CASSFFQIYGYTF.

This clonotype is classed as medium-sized. The chain couples TRBV12-3 or TRBV12-4 to TRBJ1-2; a possible D gene is TRBD1 (6 bases). The CDR3 sequence is 13 residues long. V lost 6 bases, J lost 7 bases, and 15 bases lay in between. This CDR3 reads CASRPGTTSGYTF. The CDR3 nucleotides are TGTGCCAGCAGACCCGGGACAACCTCTGGCTACACCTTC.

This clonotype is classed as medium-sized. V gene TRBV12-3 or TRBV12-4 combines with J gene TRBJ1-2; 7 nucleotides agree with TRBD1. The CDR3 totals 14 residues. Trimming took 8 bases from V and 2 from J; bases not matched to a gene: 8. The CDR3 DNA follows: TGTGCCAGCTCACCGGCGGGACAGAACTATGGCTACACCTTC. This gives the protein CASSPAGQNYGYTF.

By share, this clonotype ranks as large. The V call is TRBV12-3 or TRBV12-4, the J call TRBJ1-2; TRBD1 matches 10 bases. The CDR3 extends over 13 amino acids. After removal of 5 bases from V and 8 bases from J, the junction contained 5 bases not matched to a gene. The CDR3 nucleotides read TGTGCCAGCAGTCCCGGGACAGGGGAAGGCTACACCTTC. Protein: CASSPGTGEGYTF.

By share of the sample, this clonotype is large. This chain joins TRBV12-3 or TRBV12-4 and TRBJ1-2, with a weak D call TRBD1 (6 bases). The CDR3 extends over 15 amino acids. V was pared by 1 base and J by 9 bases, with 18 bases between. CDR3 in amino acids: CASSLEGTRTERYTF. The DNA for the CDR3 is TGTGCCAGCAGTTTAGAAGGGACAAGGACAGAGCGCTACACCTTC.

This clonotype is labeled medium-sized. The chain joins TRBV12-3 or TRBV12-4 to TRBJ1-2; D ambiguous. This CDR3 region has 13 residues. Trimming shortened V by 1 base and J by 8 bases, and 11 bases separated the two germline ends. The CDR3 region is CASSLDFVRGYTF. The CDR3 DNA follows: TGTGCCAGCAGTTTAGATTTCGTGAGAGGCTACACCTTC.

In this sample, this clonotype is medium-sized (0.01 to 0.1%). The chain links TRBV12-3 or TRBV12-4 to TRBJ1-2; a weak D match, TRBD1 (5 bases). CDR3 length: 14 residues. The V end was cut by 0 bases, the J end by 8 bases, with 13 bases between. CDR3 bases: TGTGCCAGCAGTTTAGCCCTCAGGGTTCGAGGCTACACCTTC. It yields the protein CASSLALRVRGYTF.

This clonotype is medium-sized in the sample. The J gene is TRBJ1-2, the V gene TRBV12-3 or TRBV12-4; weak D call: TRBD1 (5 bases). The CDR3 runs 14 residues. V was shortened by 5 bases and J by 1 base, with 11 bases between the two germline ends. CDR3: CASSLRDFNYGYTF. The DNA for the CDR3 is TGTGCCAGCAGTCTCCGGGACTTTAACTATGGCTACACCTTC.

Relative to its sample, this clonotype is medium-sized. The chain links TRBV12-3 or TRBV12-4 to TRBJ1-2; D might be TRBD1 (5 bases). The CDR3 has 15 residues. V was cut by 2 bases and J by 1 base, with 11 bases left in between. CDR3 DNA: TGTGCCAGCAGTTTAAGGGACCAGGTTAACTATGGCTACACCTTC. Encoded protein: CASSLRDQVNYGYTF.

This clonotype is deemed medium-sized. The rearrangement joins TRBV12-3 or TRBV12-4 to TRBJ1-2; weak D call: TRBD1 (5 bases). V lost 5 bases and J lost 1, with 8 bases in between. The CDR3 sequence is 13 residues long. The CDR3 sequence: CASSGANNYGYTF. DNA for the CDR3: TGTGCCAGCAGTGGGGCTAATAACTATGGCTACACCTTC.

This clonotype is termed large (0.1 to 1%). The rearrangement joins TRBV12-3 or TRBV12-4 to TRBJ1-2; D is unclear. The CDR3 consists of 14 residues. The V gene lost 6 bases and the J gene lost 4 bases, with 15 bases spanning the gap. The CDR3 region has the DNA TGTGCCAGCAGCCACGGACGCCGCGGCTATGGCTACACCTTC. It yields the protein CASSHGRRGYGYTF.

By share of the sample, this clonotype is medium-sized (0.01 to 0.1%). The V and J genes are TRBV12-3 or TRBV12-4 and TRBJ1-2; unclear D gene. V gave up 6 bases and J gave up 1 base, with 9 bases separating them. This CDR3 region has 13 residues. The CDR3 protein is CASRSTSNYGYTF. The CDR3 nucleotides read TGTGCCAGCAGATCCACAAGTAACTATGGCTACACCTTC.